Listed below are T cell receptor beta chains from one sample, sequenced in a study of shared clonotypes between healthy human individuals. Measured with immunoSEQ multiplex PCR; TCRdb has only the in-frame clones, and not every one. This sample carries about 2 million clones, approximately 95% of them seen once, and the ten largest clones take 0.85% to 1.2%. Sequenced: naive CD8+ T cells sorted from blood. The source of these receptors is a man aged 18 to 35 in good health. The CDR3 runs from the conserved cysteine through the conserved F or W. A D gene is named only where the DNA matches it firmly. Only some rows state a clone size, as once, few, many or a class for expanded clones.

abundance: NA; j_gene: TRBJ1-5; d_gene: NA; v_gene: TRBV7-6; CDR3aa: CASSPEANGNQPQHF; CDR3nt: TGTGCCAGCAGCCCCGAAGCGAACGGCAATCAGCCCCAGCATTTT
abundance: NA; j_gene: TRBJ2-5; d_gene: NA; v_gene: TRBV9; CDR3aa: CASSVEGIPAGETQYF; CDR3nt: TGTGCCAGCAGCGTAGAGGGGATTCCTGCGGGAGAGACCCAGTACTTC
abundance: NA; j_gene: TRBJ2-3; d_gene: NA; v_gene: TRBV6-5; CDR3aa: CASSQLTSTDTQYF; CDR3nt: TGTGCCAGCAGTCAACTGACTAGCACAGATACGCAGTATTTT
abundance: once; j_gene: TRBJ2-5; d_gene: NA; v_gene: TRBV13; CDR3aa: CASSSGTGETQYF; CDR3nt: TGTGCCAGCAGCTCCGGGACGGGTGAGACCCAGTACTTC
abundance: NA; j_gene: TRBJ2-2; d_gene: NA; v_gene: TRBV19; CDR3aa: CASRMDTGELFF; CDR3nt: TGTGCCAGTAGGATGGACACCGGGGAGCTGTTTTTT
abundance: NA; j_gene: TRBJ2-5; d_gene: TRBD2; v_gene: TRBV6-1; CDR3aa: CAGSGLAGETQYF; CDR3nt: TGTGCCGGATCGGGACTAGCGGGAGAGACCCAGTACTTC
abundance: NA; j_gene: TRBJ2-1; d_gene: NA; v_gene: TRBV13; CDR3aa: CASSWGPNEQFF; CDR3nt: TGTGCCAGCAGCTGGGGACCCAATGAGCAGTTCTTC
abundance: once; j_gene: TRBJ2-5; d_gene: NA; v_gene: TRBV5-5; CDR3aa: CASSKERTEETQYF; CDR3nt: TGTGCCAGCAGCAAGGAAAGGACAGAAGAGACCCAGTACTTC
abundance: few; j_gene: TRBJ2-7; d_gene: NA; v_gene: TRBV7-9; CDR3aa: CASSWGYEQYF; CDR3nt: TGTGCCAGCAGCTGGGGCTACGAGCAGTACTTC
abundance: NA; j_gene: TRBJ2-4; d_gene: NA; v_gene: TRBV5-1; CDR3aa: CASSKTGRTDTTKNIQYF; CDR3nt: TGCGCCAGCAGCAAGACAGGGAGGACGGACACGACCAAAAACATTCAGTACTTC
abundance: NA; j_gene: TRBJ1-2; d_gene: NA; v_gene: TRBV29-1; CDR3aa: CSVEDMALGPYGYTF; CDR3nt: TGCAGCGTTGAAGACATGGCTCTGGGACCCTATGGCTACACCTTC
abundance: NA; j_gene: TRBJ2-1; d_gene: NA; v_gene: TRBV27; CDR3aa: CASSSPPGVRFF; CDR3nt: TGTGCCAGCAGCTCCCCACCGGGAGTGCGGTTCTTC
abundance: NA; j_gene: TRBJ1-5; d_gene: NA; v_gene: TRBV10-2; CDR3aa: CASSPTQAPNQPQHF; CDR3nt: TGCGCCAGCAGTCCCACGCAGGCCCCGAATCAGCCCCAGCATTTT
abundance: NA; j_gene: TRBJ2-7; d_gene: TRBD1; v_gene: TRBV5-5; CDR3aa: CASSYGQGVYEQYF; CDR3nt: TGTGCCAGCAGTTACGGACAGGGAGTCTACGAGCAGTACTTC
abundance: NA; j_gene: TRBJ2-7; d_gene: TRBD1; v_gene: TRBV28; CDR3aa: CASSLDRGEGEQYF; CDR3nt: TGTGCCAGCAGTTTGGACAGGGGTGAGGGCGAGCAGTACTTC
abundance: NA; j_gene: TRBJ1-5; d_gene: NA; v_gene: TRBV9; CDR3aa: CASSVSESNQPQHF; CDR3nt: TGTGCCAGCAGCGTTTCAGAGAGCAATCAGCCCCAGCATTTT
abundance: NA; j_gene: TRBJ1-1; d_gene: NA; v_gene: TRBV6-5; CDR3aa: CASSYSSGETGTEAFF; CDR3nt: TGTGCCAGCAGTTACTCATCGGGGGAGACAGGCACTGAAGCTTTCTTT
abundance: NA; j_gene: TRBJ1-2; d_gene: NA; v_gene: TRBV19; CDR3aa: CASSMPQYDYGYTF; CDR3nt: TGTGCCAGTAGTATGCCACAGTACGACTATGGCTACACCTTC
abundance: NA; j_gene: TRBJ2-7; d_gene: NA; v_gene: TRBV5-6; CDR3aa: CASSHSQSGLSSYEQYF; CDR3nt: TGTGCCAGCAGCCATTCCCAATCCGGCCTAAGCTCCTACGAGCAGTACTTC
abundance: once; j_gene: TRBJ1-5; d_gene: NA; v_gene: TRBV27; CDR3aa: CASRGMGAGPQHF; CDR3nt: TGTGCCAGCAGGGGTATGGGGGCAGGGCCCCAGCATTTT
abundance: NA; j_gene: TRBJ1-1; d_gene: TRBD1; v_gene: TRBV27; CDR3aa: CASSSRYQGGLSRGAFF; CDR3nt: TGTGCCAGCAGTTCCCGATACCAGGGGGGGCTTTCGCGTGGAGCTTTCTTT
abundance: NA; j_gene: TRBJ2-3; d_gene: NA; v_gene: TRBV5-1; CDR3aa: CASRFYGLHGTDTQYF; CDR3nt: TGCGCCAGCAGGTTTTATGGGTTACACGGCACAGATACGCAGTATTTT
abundance: NA; j_gene: TRBJ1-2; d_gene: NA; v_gene: TRBV9; CDR3aa: CASSVGDIYGYTF; CDR3nt: TGTGCCAGCAGCGTAGGGGACATCTATGGCTACACCTTC
abundance: NA; j_gene: TRBJ1-5; d_gene: NA; v_gene: TRBV4-1; CDR3aa: CASSQELTDPNQPQHF; CDR3nt: TGCGCCAGCAGCCAAGAGTTGACAGATCCCAATCAGCCCCAGCATTTT
abundance: NA; j_gene: TRBJ2-5; d_gene: NA; v_gene: TRBV28; CDR3aa: CASSLIRDNQETQYF; CDR3nt: TGTGCCAGCAGTTTAATCCGGGACAACCAAGAGACCCAGTACTTC
abundance: NA; j_gene: TRBJ2-1; d_gene: TRBD1; v_gene: TRBV30; CDR3aa: CAWGGTGYNEQFF; CDR3nt: TGTGCCTGGGGGGGGACAGGGTACAATGAGCAGTTCTTC
abundance: once; j_gene: TRBJ2-1; d_gene: NA; v_gene: TRBV6-1; CDR3aa: CASSDRATIDEQFF; CDR3nt: TGTGCCAGCAGTGATAGGGCAACTATAGATGAGCAGTTCTTC
abundance: NA; j_gene: TRBJ2-7; d_gene: TRBD1; v_gene: TRBV14; CDR3aa: CASSQGQGYEQYF; CDR3nt: TGTGCCAGCAGCCAAGGACAGGGCTACGAGCAGTACTTC
abundance: NA; j_gene: TRBJ1-1; d_gene: NA; v_gene: TRBV7-9; CDR3aa: CASSLDRAEAFF; CDR3nt: TGTGCCAGCAGCTTAGACAGGGCTGAAGCTTTCTTT
abundance: NA; j_gene: TRBJ2-5; d_gene: TRBD1; v_gene: TRBV6-5; CDR3aa: CASSAHRGEETQYF; CDR3nt: TGTGCCAGCAGTGCGCACAGGGGGGAAGAGACCCAGTACTTC
abundance: NA; j_gene: TRBJ2-1; d_gene: NA; v_gene: TRBV6-5; CDR3aa: CASRSSSSYNEQFF; CDR3nt: TGTGCCAGCAGATCGTCTAGCTCCTACAATGAGCAGTTCTTC